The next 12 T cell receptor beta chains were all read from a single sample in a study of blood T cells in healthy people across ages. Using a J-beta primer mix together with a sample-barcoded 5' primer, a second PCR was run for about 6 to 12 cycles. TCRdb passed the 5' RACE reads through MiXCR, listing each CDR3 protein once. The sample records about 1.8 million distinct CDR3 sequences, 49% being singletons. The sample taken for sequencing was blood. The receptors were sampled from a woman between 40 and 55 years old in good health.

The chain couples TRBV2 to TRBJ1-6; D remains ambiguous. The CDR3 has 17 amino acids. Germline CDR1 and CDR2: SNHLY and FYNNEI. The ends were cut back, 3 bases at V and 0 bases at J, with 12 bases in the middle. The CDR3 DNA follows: TGTGCCAGCAGTGAGGGCACAACCAGCTCCTATAATTCACCCCTCCACTTT. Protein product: CASSEGTTSSYNSPLHF.

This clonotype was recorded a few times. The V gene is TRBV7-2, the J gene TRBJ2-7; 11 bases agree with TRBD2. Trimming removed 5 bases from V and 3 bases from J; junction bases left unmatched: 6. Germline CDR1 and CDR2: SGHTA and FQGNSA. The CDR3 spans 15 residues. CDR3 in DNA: TGTGCCAGCAGCGTTGGCGGGACTAGCGGCTACGAGCAGTACTTC. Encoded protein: CASSVGGTSGYEQYF.

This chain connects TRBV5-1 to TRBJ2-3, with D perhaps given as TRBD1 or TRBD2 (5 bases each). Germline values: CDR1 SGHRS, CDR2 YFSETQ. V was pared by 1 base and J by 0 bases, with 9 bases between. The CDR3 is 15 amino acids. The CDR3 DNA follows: TGCGCCAGCAGCTTGATCGGGGCAAGCACAGATACGCAGTATTTT. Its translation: CASSLIGASTDTQYF. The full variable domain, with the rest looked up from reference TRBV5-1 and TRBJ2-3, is KAGVTQTPRYLIKTRGQQVTLSCSPISGHRSVSWYQQTPGQGLQFLFEYFSETQRNKGNFPGRFSGRQFSNSRSEMNVSTLELGDSALYLCASSLIGASTDTQYFGPGTRLTVL.

CDR3 residues: CATSRDRTGARETQYF. CDR3 nucleotides: TGTGCCACCAGCAGAGATCGAACAGGGGCCCGGGAGACCCAGTACTTC. This sequence joins TRBV15 and TRBJ2-5, with 7 nucleotides matching TRBD1. The CDR3 is 16 residues long. V lost 0 bases, J lost 5 bases, and 9 bases stayed unmatched. In germline, CDR1 is LNHNV, CDR2 YYDKDF (reference sequence).

DNA of the CDR3: TGTGCCAGCAGTTACACGACAGGTGCTAATGAAAAACTGTTTTTT. Protein: CASSYTTGANEKLFF. The V and J genes are TRBV6-5 and TRBJ1-4; TRBD1 might be the D (6 bases). The CDR3 has 15 amino acids. Deletions cut 2 bases from V and 3 bases from J, with 10 bases between. Germline loops: CDR1 MNHEY, CDR2 SVGAGI.

The CDR3 sequence is CSALHVEQFF. The CDR3 DNA reads TGCAGTGCTTTACATGTTGAGCAGTTCTTC. The chain uses TRBV20-1 and TRBJ2-1; D ambiguous. V was pared by 5 bases and J by 9 bases, with 8 bases between. The germline V gene has CDR1 DFQATT and CDR2 SNEGSKA (reference sequence). This CDR3 has 10 residues.

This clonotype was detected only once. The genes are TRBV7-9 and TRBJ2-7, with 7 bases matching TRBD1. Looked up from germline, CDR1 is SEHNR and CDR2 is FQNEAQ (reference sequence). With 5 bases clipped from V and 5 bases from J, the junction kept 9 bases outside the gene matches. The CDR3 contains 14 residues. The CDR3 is CASSLPDRDHEQYF. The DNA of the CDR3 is TGTGCCAGCAGCCTCCCAGACAGGGACCACGAGCAGTACTTC.

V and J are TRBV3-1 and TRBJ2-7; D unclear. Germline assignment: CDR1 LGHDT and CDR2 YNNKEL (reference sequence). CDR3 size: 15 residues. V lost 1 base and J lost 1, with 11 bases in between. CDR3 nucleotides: TGTGCCAGCAGCCAAGGGCAGGTTGGGTCCTACGAGCAGTACTTC. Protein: CASSQGQVGSYEQYF.

CDR3 bases: TGTGCCAGCAGTTACAGGGGTAGGGGCTACACCTTC. Translation: CASSYRGRGYTF. V is TRBV12-3 or TRBV12-4 and J is TRBJ1-2; 7 nucleotides line up with TRBD1. With V trimmed by 4 bases and J by 8 bases, 4 bases remained unmatched. The CDR3 length is 12 residues.

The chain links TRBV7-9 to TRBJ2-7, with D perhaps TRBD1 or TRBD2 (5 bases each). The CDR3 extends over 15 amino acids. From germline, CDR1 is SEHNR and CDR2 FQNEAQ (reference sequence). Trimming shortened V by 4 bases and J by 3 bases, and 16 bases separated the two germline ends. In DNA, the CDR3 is TGTGCCAGCAGCTCCCGGGACCTAGGGAACTACGAGCAGTACTTC. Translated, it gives CASSSRDLGNYEQYF.

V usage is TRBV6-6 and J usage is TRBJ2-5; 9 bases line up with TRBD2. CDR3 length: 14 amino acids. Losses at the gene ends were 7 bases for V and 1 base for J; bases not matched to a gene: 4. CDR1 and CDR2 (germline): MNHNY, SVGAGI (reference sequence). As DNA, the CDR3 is TGTGCCAGCACCGAGCGGGGGGCCCAAGAGACCCAGTACTTC. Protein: CASTERGAQETQYF.

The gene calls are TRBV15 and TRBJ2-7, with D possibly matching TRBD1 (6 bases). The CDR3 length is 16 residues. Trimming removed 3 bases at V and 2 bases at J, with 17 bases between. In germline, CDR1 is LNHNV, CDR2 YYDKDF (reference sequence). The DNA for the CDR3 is TGTGCCACCAGCAGTACCACCACAGGGTGGGCCTACGAGCAGTACTTC. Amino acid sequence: CATSSTTTGWAYEQYF.